Shown below are 7 T cell receptor beta chains from a single sample sequenced in a study of radiation and T cells in renal cell carcinoma. Indicated time point: blood 2 weeks post-SBRT. The treatment was: 15 Gy SBRT to primary tumor, nephrectomy 4 weeks later. Profiling relied on immunoSEQ multiplex PCR, and the TCRdb table lists in-frame clones only, not all of them. Altogether 95,000 to 150,000 clones are present, roughly four fifths being singletons, with the ten largest covering under 6.5%. The material sequenced was blood, taken from a patient whose treatment included radiotherapy and nephrectomy. Receptors originate from a man in his forties or fifties with renal cell carcinoma.

The V gene is TRBV28, the J gene TRBJ2-3; D remains ambiguous. The germline gives CDR1 MDHEN, CDR2 SYDVKM. The CDR3 loop spans 12 amino acids. V was shortened by 5 bases and J by 6 bases, with 9 bases between the two germline ends. Here the CDR3 DNA reads TGTGCCAGCAGTCCCCCGCAGGATACGCAGTATTTT. Translated: CASSPPQDTQYF.

J is TRBJ2-5 and V is TRBV7-2; D perhaps matches TRBD2 (5 bases). Trimming left V 3 bases short and J 0 bases short, with 8 bases between. Germline V gene sequence: CDR1 SGHTA, CDR2 FQGNSA. The CDR3 extends over 14 amino acids. The CDR3 coding sequence is TGTGCCAGCAGCTTGGGAGCAAACCAAGAGACCCAGTACTTC. Amino acids: CASSLGANQETQYF.

This sequence joins TRBV6-5 and TRBJ2-7; a weak D match, TRBD1 (5 bases). CDR1 is MNHEY and CDR2 is SVGAGI in the germline V gene. V was trimmed by 5 bases and J by 3 bases, leaving 14 bases between them. The CDR3 has 14 residues. The DNA for the CDR3 is TGTGCCAGCAGTCTCGACAGCCCGGTCTACGAGCAGTACTTC. Protein product: CASSLDSPVYEQYF.

V gene TRBV29-1 combines with J gene TRBJ2-3; 9 nucleotides align to TRBD2. The J segment lost 2 bases and the V segment lost 3 bases, leaving 6 bases of the junction unmatched. The germline CDR1 and CDR2 sequences are SQVTM and ANQGSEA. The CDR3 has 15 residues. The CDR3 sequence is CSVDRSGGFTDTQYF. The CDR3 bases are TGCAGCGTTGATCGTAGCGGGGGATTCACAGATACGCAGTATTTT.

This chain connects TRBV5-1 to TRBJ1-5; 9 bases are shared with TRBD1. The V gene end was trimmed by 0 bases and the J gene end by 7 bases; junction bases not matched to a gene: 2. This CDR3 is 14 amino acids long. The germline gives CDR1 SGHRS, CDR2 YFSETQ. Written as DNA, the CDR3 is TGCGCCAGCAGCTTGGTGGGACAGGGACAGCCCCAGCATTTT. This translates into CASSLVGQGQPQHF.

The rearrangement uses TRBV7-6 and TRBJ2-1, with TRBD2 identical over 8 bases. Germline V lookup: CDR1 SGHVS, CDR2 FNYEAQ. The J segment lost 10 bases and the V segment lost 3 bases, leaving 2 bases of the junction unmatched. The CDR3 length is 12 residues. As DNA, the CDR3 is TGTGCCAGCAGCTTGTCGGGAGGGGAGCAGTTCTTC. It specifies CASSLSGGEQFF.

The chain has TRBV20-1 and TRBJ1-1; D gene uncertain. The germline CDR1 and CDR2 sequences are DFQATT and SNEGSKA (reference sequence). V lost 4 bases and J lost 5, with 8 bases in between. The CDR3 runs to 11 residues. The CDR3 sequence is CSAKDRTEAFF. CDR3 nucleotide sequence: TGCAGTGCTAAAGACCGAACTGAAGCTTTCTTT.